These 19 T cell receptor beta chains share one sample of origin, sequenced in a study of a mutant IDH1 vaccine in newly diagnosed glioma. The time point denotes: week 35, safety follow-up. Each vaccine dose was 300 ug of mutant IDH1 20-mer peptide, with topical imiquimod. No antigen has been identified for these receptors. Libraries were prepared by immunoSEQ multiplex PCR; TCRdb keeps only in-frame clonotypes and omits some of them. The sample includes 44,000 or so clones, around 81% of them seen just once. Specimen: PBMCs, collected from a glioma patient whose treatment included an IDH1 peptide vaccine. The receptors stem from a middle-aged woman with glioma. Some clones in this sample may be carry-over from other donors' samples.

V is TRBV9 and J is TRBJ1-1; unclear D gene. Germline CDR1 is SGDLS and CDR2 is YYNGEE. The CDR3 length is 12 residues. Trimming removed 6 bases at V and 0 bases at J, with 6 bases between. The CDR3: CASTEVNTEAFF. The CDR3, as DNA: TGTGCCAGCACCGAGGTGAACACTGAAGCTTTCTTT. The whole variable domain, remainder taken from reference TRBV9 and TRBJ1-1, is DSGVTQTPKHLITATGQRVTLRCSPRSGDLSVYWYQQSLDQGLQFLIQYYNGEERAKGNILERFSAQQFPDLHSELNLSSLELGDSALYFCASTEVNTEAFFGQGTRLTVV.

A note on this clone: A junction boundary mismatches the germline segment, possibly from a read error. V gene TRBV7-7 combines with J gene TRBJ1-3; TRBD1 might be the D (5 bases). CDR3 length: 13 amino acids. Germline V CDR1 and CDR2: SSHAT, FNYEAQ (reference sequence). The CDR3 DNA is TGTGCTAGCAGCTCCGGGACGGGAAACACCATATATTTT. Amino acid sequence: CASSSGTGNTIYF.

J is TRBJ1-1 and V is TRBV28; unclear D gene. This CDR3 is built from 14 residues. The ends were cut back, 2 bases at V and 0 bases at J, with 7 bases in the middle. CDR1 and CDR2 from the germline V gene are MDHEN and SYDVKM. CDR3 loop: CASSLEQLNTEAFF. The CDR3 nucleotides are TGTGCCAGCAGTTTAGAACAGCTGAACACTGAAGCTTTCTTT.

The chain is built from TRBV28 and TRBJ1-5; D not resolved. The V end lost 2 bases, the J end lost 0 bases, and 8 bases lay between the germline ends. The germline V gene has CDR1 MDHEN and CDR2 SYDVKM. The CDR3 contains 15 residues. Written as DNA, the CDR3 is TGTGCCAGCAGTTTAGCGGGATTTAGCAATCAGCCCCAGCATTTT. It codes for CASSLAGFSNQPQHF. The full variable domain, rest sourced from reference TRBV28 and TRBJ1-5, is DVKVTQSSRYLVKRTGEKVFLECVQDMDHENMFWYRQDPGLGLRLIYFSYDVKMKEKGDIPEGYSVSREKKERFSLILESASTNQTSMYLCASSLAGFSNQPQHFGDGTRLSIL.

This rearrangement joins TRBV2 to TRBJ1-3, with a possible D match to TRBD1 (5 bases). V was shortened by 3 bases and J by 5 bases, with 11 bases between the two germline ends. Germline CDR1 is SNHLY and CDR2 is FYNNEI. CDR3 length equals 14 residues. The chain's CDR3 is CASSDSGRRNTIYF. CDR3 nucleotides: TGTGCCAGCAGTGATTCGGGGCGCCGAAACACCATATATTTT. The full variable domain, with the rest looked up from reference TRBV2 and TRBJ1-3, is EPEVTQTPSHQVTQMGQEVILRCVPISNHLYFYWYRQILGQKVEFLVSFYNNEISEKSEIFDDQFSVERPDGSNFTLKIRSTKLEDSAMYFCASSDSGRRNTIYFGEGSWLTVV.

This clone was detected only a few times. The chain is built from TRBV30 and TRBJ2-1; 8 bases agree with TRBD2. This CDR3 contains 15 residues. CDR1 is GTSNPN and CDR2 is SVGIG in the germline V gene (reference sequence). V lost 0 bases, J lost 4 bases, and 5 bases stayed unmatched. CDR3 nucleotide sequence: TGTGCCTGGAGTGTAGCACTAGCGGATTACAATGAGCAGTTCTTC. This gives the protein CAWSVALADYNEQFF.

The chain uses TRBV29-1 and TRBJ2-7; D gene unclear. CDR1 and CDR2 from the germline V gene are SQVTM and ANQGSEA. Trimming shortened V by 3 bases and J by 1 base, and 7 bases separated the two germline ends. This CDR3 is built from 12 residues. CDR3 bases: TGCAGCGTTGAGGCTGATTCCTACGAGCAGTACTTC. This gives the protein CSVEADSYEQYF.

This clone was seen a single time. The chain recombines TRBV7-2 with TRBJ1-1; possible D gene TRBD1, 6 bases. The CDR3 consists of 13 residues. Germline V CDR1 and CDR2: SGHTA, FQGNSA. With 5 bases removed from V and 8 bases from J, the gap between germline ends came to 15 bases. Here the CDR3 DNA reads TGTGCCAGCAGCGGGCGGACAGCCCTCGAAGCTTTCTTT. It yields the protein CASSGRTALEAFF.

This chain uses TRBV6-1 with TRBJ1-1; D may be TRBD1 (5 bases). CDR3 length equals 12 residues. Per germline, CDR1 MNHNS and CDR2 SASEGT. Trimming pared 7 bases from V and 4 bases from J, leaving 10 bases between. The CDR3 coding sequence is TGTGCCAGCAAGATAGACAGCACTGAAGCTTTCTTT. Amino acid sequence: CASKIDSTEAFF.

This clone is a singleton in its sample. CDR3 DNA sequence: TGTGCCAGTGAATATGGGGAGACTATGAACACTGAAGCTTTCTTT. This codes for CASEYGETMNTEAFF. This chain connects TRBV5-5 to TRBJ1-1; no clear D gene. The V gene's germline CDR1 is SGHKS and CDR2 YYEKEE (reference sequence). The CDR3 consists of 15 residues. The V gene lost 8 bases and the J gene lost 0 bases, with 17 bases spanning the gap.

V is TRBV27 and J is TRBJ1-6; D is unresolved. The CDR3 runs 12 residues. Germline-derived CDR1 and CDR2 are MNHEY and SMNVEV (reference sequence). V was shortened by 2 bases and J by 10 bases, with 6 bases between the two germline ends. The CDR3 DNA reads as TGTGCCAGCAGTTTACCACGATCACCCCTCCACTTT. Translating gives CASSLPRSPLHF.

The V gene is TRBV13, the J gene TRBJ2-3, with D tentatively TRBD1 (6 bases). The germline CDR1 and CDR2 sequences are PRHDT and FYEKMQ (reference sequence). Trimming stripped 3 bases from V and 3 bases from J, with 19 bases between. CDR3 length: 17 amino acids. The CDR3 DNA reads TGTGCCAGCAGCTTTCGGGTACCAGGGGTTTCAACAGATACGCAGTATTTT. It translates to CASSFRVPGVSTDTQYF.

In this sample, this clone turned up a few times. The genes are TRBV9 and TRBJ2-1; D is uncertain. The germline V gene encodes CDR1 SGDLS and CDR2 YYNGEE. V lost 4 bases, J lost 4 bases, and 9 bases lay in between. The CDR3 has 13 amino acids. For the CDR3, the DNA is TGTGCCAGCAGCTTTGGACCATACAATGAGCAGTTCTTC. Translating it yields CASSFGPYNEQFF.

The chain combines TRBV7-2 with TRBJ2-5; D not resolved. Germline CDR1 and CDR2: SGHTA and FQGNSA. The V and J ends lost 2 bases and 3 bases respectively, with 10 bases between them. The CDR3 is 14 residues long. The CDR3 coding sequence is TGTGCCAGCAGCTTATGGCCACGGGAAGAGACCCAGTACTTC. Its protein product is CASSLWPREETQYF.

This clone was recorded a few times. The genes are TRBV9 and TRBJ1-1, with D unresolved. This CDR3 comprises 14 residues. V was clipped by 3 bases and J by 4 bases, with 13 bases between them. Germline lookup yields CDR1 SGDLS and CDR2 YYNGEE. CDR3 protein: CASSGQAFGTEAFF. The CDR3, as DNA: TGTGCCAGCAGCGGGCAGGCCTTCGGCACTGAAGCTTTCTTT.

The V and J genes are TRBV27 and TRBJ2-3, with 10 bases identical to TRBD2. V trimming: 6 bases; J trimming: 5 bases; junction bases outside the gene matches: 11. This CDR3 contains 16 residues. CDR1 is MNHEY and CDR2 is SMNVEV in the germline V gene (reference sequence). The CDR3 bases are TGTGCCAGCAGGGACTCTCTAGCGGGAGACGAAGATACGCAGTATTTT. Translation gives CASRDSLAGDEDTQYF.

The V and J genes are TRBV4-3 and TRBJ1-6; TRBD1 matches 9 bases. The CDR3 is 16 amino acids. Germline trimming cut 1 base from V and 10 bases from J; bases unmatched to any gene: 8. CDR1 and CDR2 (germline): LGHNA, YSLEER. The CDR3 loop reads CASSQARTGEGSPLHF. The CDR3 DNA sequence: TGCGCCAGCAGCCAAGCTAGGACAGGGGAGGGCTCACCCCTCCACTTT.

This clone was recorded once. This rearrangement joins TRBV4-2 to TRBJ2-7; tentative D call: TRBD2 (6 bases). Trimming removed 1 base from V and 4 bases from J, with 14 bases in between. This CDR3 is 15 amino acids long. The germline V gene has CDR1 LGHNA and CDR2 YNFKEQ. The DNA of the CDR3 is TGTGCCAGCAGCCAAGGGGGGGACCGGGGGTACGAGCAGTACTTC. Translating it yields CASSQGGDRGYEQYF.

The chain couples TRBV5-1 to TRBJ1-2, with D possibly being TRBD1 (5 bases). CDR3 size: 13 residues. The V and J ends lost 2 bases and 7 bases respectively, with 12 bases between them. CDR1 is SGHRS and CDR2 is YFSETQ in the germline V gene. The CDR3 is CASSFQGSGGYTF. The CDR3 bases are TGCGCCAGCAGCTTTCAGGGTTCGGGTGGCTACACCTTC.